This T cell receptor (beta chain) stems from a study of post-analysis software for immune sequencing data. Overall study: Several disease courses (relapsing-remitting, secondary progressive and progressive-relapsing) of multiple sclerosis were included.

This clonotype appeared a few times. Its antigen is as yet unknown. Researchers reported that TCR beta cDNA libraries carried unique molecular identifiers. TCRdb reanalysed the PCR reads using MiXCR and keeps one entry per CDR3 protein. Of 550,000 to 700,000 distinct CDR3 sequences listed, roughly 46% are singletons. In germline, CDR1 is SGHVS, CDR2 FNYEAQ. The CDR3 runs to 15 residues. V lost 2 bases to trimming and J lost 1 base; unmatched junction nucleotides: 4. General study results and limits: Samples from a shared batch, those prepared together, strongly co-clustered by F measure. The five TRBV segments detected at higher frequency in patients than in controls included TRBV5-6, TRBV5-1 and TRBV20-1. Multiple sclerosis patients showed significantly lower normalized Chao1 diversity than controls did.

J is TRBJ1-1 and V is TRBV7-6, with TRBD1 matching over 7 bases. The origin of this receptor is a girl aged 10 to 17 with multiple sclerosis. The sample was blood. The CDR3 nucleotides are TGTGCCAGCAGCTTAAGTCAGGGGGGGAACACTGAAGCTTTCTTT. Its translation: CASSLSQGGNTEAFF.